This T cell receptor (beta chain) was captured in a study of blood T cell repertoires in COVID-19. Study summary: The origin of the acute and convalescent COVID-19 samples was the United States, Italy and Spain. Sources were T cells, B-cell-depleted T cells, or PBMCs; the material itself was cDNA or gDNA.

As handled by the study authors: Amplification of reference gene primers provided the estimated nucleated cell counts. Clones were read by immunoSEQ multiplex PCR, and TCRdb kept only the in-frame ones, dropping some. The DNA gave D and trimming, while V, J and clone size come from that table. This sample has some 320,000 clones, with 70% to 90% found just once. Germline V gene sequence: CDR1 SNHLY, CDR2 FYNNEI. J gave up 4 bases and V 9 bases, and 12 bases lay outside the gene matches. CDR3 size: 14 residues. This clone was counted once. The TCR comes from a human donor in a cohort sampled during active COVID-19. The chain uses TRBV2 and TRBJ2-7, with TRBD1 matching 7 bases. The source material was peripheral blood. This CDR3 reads CASSTGKSVYEQYF. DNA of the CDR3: TGTGCCAGTTCGACAGGGAAGAGCGTTTACGAGCAGTACTTC.